This TCR beta chain stems from a study of memory CD4+ T cells and cytomegalovirus serostatus. Study information: Of the healthy Belgian adults, 9 or 10 were CMV seropositive and 24 seronegative.

Assay used: immunoSEQ multiplex PCR; TCRdb lists only in-frame clones, some missing. The sample consists of 80,000 to 100,000 clones, 75% to 85% of them appearing once. V was clipped by 0 bases and J by 2 bases, with 11 bases between them. Germline assignment: CDR1 SGHNT and CDR2 YYREEE (reference sequence). This CDR3 has 15 amino acids. Single viable CD3+CD4+CD8-CD45RO+ cells were sorted as the memory CD4+ T cells. Serostatus was set by detecting CMV pp150, pp28, p38, p52 IgG. The sample consisted of memory CD4+ T cells from blood. The source is an adult in good health and CMV-seropositive. The chain is built from TRBV5-4 and TRBJ1-2; the D is unclear. CDR3 region: CASSLGRYQNYGYTF. The CDR3 nucleotides are TGTGCCAGCAGCTTGGGAAGGTACCAAAACTATGGCTACACCTTC. The full variable domain, rest sourced from reference TRBV5-4 and TRBJ1-2, is ETGVTQSPTHLIKTRGQQVTLRCSSQSGHNTVSWYQQALGQGPQFIFQYYREEENGRGNFPPRFSGLQFPNYSSELNVNALELDDSALYLCASSLGRYQNYGYTFGSGTRLTVV.